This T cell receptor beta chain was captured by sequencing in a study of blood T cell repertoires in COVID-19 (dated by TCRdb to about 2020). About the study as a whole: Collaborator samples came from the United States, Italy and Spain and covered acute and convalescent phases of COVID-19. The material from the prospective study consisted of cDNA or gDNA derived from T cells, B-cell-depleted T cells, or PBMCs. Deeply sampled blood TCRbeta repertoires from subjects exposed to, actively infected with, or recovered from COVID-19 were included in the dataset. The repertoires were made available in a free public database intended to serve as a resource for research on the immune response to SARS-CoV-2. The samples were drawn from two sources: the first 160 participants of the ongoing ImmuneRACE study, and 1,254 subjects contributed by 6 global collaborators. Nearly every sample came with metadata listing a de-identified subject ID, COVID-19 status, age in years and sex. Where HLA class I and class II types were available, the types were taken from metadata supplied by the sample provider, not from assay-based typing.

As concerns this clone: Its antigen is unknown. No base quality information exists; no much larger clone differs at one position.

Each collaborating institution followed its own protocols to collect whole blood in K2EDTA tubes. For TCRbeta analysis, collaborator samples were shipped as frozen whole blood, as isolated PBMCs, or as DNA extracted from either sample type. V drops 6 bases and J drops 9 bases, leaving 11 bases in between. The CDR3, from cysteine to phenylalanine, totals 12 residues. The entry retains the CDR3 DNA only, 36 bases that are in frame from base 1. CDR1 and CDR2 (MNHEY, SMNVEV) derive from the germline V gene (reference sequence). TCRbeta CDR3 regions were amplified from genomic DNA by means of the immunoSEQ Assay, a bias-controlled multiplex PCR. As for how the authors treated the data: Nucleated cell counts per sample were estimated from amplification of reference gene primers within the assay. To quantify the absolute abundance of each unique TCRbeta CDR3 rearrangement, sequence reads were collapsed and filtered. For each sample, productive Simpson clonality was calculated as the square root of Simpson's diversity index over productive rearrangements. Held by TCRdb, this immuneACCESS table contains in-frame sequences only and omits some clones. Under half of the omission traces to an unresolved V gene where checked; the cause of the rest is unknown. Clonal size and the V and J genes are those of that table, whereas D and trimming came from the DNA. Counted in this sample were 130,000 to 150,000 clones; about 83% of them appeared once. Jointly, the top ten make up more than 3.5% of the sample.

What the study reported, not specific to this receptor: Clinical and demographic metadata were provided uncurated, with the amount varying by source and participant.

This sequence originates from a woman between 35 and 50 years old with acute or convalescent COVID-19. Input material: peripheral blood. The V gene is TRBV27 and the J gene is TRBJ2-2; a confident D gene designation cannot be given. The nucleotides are TGTGCCAGCAGCCTTGACTTCAGGGAGCTGTTTTTT. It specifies CASSLDFRELFF.